The 10 T cell receptor beta chains below come from one sample, sequenced in a study of blood T cell repertoires in COVID-19. This table comes from immunoSEQ multiplex PCR, and its TCRdb copy is limited to in-frame clones, with some not included. The table shows some 490,000 clones, with 88% occurring only once. Sequences were obtained from PBMCs or T cells enriched from blood (not recorded which). Every receptor here comes from a woman in her fifties or sixties who had recovered from COVID-19.

The rearrangement links TRBV18 to TRBJ2-5; the match to TRBD1 covers 8 bases. The CDR3 runs 15 residues. The junction had 4 bases not matched to a gene; V was cut back by 1 base and J by 3 bases. CDR1 is KGHSH and CDR2 is LQKENI in the germline V gene. The chain's CDR3 is CASSPRDRGEETQYF. In nucleotides, the CDR3 is TGTGCCAGCTCACCACGAGACAGGGGTGAAGAGACCCAGTACTTC.

The chain carries TRBV10-2 and TRBJ1-2, with 11 bases fitting TRBD1. The CDR3 sequence is 15 residues long. Germline CDR1 WSHSY, CDR2 SAAADI. Trimming removed 6 bases from V and 5 bases from J; junction bases left unmatched: 8. The CDR3 coding sequence is TGCGCCAGCAGGCTAGGGACAGGGGGTCCTTATGGCTACACCTTC. Translation: CASRLGTGGPYGYTF.

This clone turned up a few times. The CDR3, as DNA: TGTGCCAGTAGCTGGGAGGCAGGGCTGTTTTTT. Translation gives CASSWEAGLFF. The chain employs TRBV19 and TRBJ1-4; D is perhaps TRBD1 (5 bases). This CDR3 comprises 11 residues. V dropped 6 bases and J dropped 14 bases, with 13 bases sitting between them. Germline V CDR1 and CDR2: LNHDA, SQIVND (reference sequence).

The chain recombines TRBV5-1 with TRBJ2-1; D possibly corresponds to TRBD1 (6 bases). This CDR3 is 15 amino acids long. The ends were cut back, 4 bases at V and 1 base at J, with 12 bases in the middle. Germline V gives CDR1 SGHRS, CDR2 YFSETQ. CDR3 loop: CASSEGTLSYNEQFF. The CDR3 DNA is TGCGCCAGCAGCGAGGGGACACTGTCCTACAATGAGCAGTTCTTC.

Many counts were recorded for this clone. The chain employs TRBV25-1 and TRBJ1-1; 9 bases match TRBD1. CDR1 MGHDK and CDR2 SYGVNS come from the germline V gene. This CDR3 is built from 15 residues. Trimming at V came to 3 bases and at J to 5 bases, leaving 7 bases not matched to a gene. CDR3 loop: CASSDDYRGRTEAFF. CDR3 nucleotide sequence: TGTGCCAGCAGTGATGATTACAGGGGGCGAACTGAAGCTTTCTTT.

This clone has just one count. V is TRBV29-1 and J is TRBJ1-2, with unresolved D. Trimming took off 3 bases at V and 4 bases at J, with 15 bases between the two ends. Germline loops: CDR1 SQVTM, CDR2 ANQGSEA. This CDR3 is 14 amino acids long. In DNA form, the CDR3 reads TGCAGCGTTGAGTCTGGTCTTCAGGCCTATGGCTACACCTTC. Amino acids: CSVESGLQAYGYTF. The variable domain in full, completed from reference TRBV29-1 and TRBJ1-2, reads SAVISQKPSRDICQRGTSLTIQCQVDSQVTMMFWYRQQPGQSLTLIATANQGSEATYESGFVIDKFPISRPNLTFSTLTVSNMSPEDSSIYLCSVESGLQAYGYTFGSGTRLTVV.

V usage is TRBV3-1 (or the pseudogene TRBV3-2) and J usage is TRBJ2-4, with unresolved D. The CDR3 runs to 13 residues. V lost 0 bases and J 7 bases, leaving 7 bases between the germline ends. CDR1 LGHDT and CDR2 YNNKEL come from the germline V gene (reference sequence). The CDR3 DNA sequence: TGTGCCAGCAGCCAAGATCCCGGGAACATTCAGTACTTC. Translating it yields CASSQDPGNIQYF.

This chain joins TRBV19 and TRBJ2-2; D might be TRBD2 (6 bases). This CDR3 has 15 residues. Trimming left V 3 bases short and J 1 base short, with 9 bases between. Germline-derived CDR1 and CDR2 are LNHDA and SQIVND (reference sequence). The CDR3 protein is CASSIPGVNTGELFF. CDR3 DNA sequence: TGTGCCAGTAGTATTCCGGGGGTGAACACCGGGGAGCTGTTTTTT.

V gene TRBV9 combines with J gene TRBJ1-6; 9 nucleotides align to TRBD1. The CDR3 totals 16 residues. Trimming cost V 0 bases and J 6 bases; bases outside gene matches: 4. Germline V gene lookup returns CDR1 SGDLS and CDR2 YYNGEE. CDR3 loop: CASSVVEDRGNSPLHF. The CDR3 DNA reads TGTGCCAGCAGCGTAGTAGAGGACAGGGGTAATTCACCCCTCCACTTT.

Here the CDR3 reads CASSYGGSSYNEQFF. DNA of the CDR3: TGTGCCAGCAGTTACGGCGGGAGCTCCTACAATGAGCAGTTCTTC. This sequence joins TRBV6-6 and TRBJ2-1, with 7 positions matching TRBD2. The CDR3 has 15 residues. Germline V gives CDR1 MNHNY, CDR2 SVGAGI (reference sequence). Trimming cost V 2 bases and J 0 bases; bases outside gene matches: 1.